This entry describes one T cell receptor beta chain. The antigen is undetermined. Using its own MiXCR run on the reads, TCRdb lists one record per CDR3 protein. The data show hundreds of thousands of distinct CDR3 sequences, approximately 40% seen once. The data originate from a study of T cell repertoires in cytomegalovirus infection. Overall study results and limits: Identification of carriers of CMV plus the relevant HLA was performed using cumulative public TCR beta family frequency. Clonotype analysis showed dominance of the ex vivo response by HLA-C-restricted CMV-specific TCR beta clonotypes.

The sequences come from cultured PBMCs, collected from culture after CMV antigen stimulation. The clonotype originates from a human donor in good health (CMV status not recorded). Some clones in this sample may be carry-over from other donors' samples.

The DNA for the CDR3 is TGTGCCAGCAGTCTCACGCGGGGCTATGGCTACACCTTC. It is translated as CASSLTRGYGYTF. The chain employs TRBV6-5 and TRBJ1-2; the D is unclear. The CDR3 sequence is 13 residues long. Germline assignment: CDR1 MNHEY and CDR2 SVGAGI. The V end was cut by 5 bases, the J end by 4 bases, with 11 bases between.